One sample yielded the 22 T cell receptor beta chains listed below, sequenced in a study of blood T cell repertoires in COVID-19 (TCRdb year 2020). The protocol used for the library was the immunoSEQ multiplex PCR assay. Imported from immuneACCESS, the table was reduced by TCRdb to in-frame sequences with V and J called. These copies leave out some clones; in studies compared against another copy, an unresolved V gene accounts for under half, and the cause of the remainder is not known. The sample table contains fewer than 55,000 clones; only one count was recorded for roughly two thirds of them. Approximately 9% of the sample is held by the ten biggest clonotypes. The sample taken for sequencing was peripheral blood. These receptors came from a woman in her 70s with acute or convalescent COVID-19.

V is TRBV2 and J is TRBJ2-5; TRBD1 aligns across 7 bases. V was pared by 8 bases and J by 2 bases, with 2 bases of the junction left unmatched. Germline loops: CDR1 SNHLY, CDR2 FYNNEI. The CDR3 covers 12 residues. CDR3 loop: CASDRVQETQYF. In nucleotides, the CDR3 is TGTGCCAGCGACAGGGTACAAGAGACCCAGTACTTC. Drawing the rest from reference TRBV2 and TRBJ2-5, the complete variable domain is EPEVTQTPSHQVTQMGQEVILRCVPISNHLYFYWYRQILGQKVEFLVSFYNNEISEKSEIFDDQFSVERPDGSNFTLKIRSTKLEDSAMYFCASDRVQETQYFGPGTRLLVL.

J is TRBJ1-5 and V is TRBV2; D is perhaps TRBD1 (6 bases). The germline CDR1 and CDR2 sequences are SNHLY and FYNNEI. Trimming stripped 7 bases from V and 7 bases from J, with 20 bases between. The CDR3 has 15 residues. CDR3 in DNA: TGTGCCAGCAACCCCTTCGGGGGGCGCGAACAGCCCCAGCATTTT. Protein: CASNPFGGREQPQHF.

The genes are TRBV5-4 and TRBJ2-3; the match to TRBD2 covers 7 bases. This CDR3 is 16 amino acids long. The V gene end was trimmed by 0 bases and the J gene end by 2 bases; junction bases not matched to a gene: 6. In germline, CDR1 is SGHNT, CDR2 YYREEE (reference sequence). CDR3 amino acids: CASSLGAGENTDTQYF. CDR3 nucleotide sequence: TGTGCCAGCAGCTTGGGTGCGGGGGAGAACACAGATACGCAGTATTTT. Complete variable domain (other parts from reference TRBV5-4 and TRBJ2-3): ETGVTQSPTHLIKTRGQQVTLRCSSQSGHNTVSWYQQALGQGPQFIFQYYREEENGRGNFPPRFSGLQFPNYSSELNVNALELDDSALYLCASSLGAGENTDTQYFGPGTRLTVL.

The chain has TRBV27 and TRBJ2-1; 12 bases are shared with TRBD2. J lost 3 bases, V lost 6 bases, and 6 bases had no gene match. The germline CDR1 and CDR2 sequences are MNHEY and SMNVEV (reference sequence). The CDR3 length is 16 residues. The CDR3 sequence: CASRREGLAGYNEQFF. CDR3 DNA sequence: TGTGCCAGCAGGCGTGAGGGACTAGCGGGCTACAATGAGCAGTTCTTC.

V gene TRBV5-4 combines with J gene TRBJ2-7; D possibly corresponds to TRBD1 (5 bases). Germline V CDR1 and CDR2: SGHNT, YYREEE (reference sequence). V lost 4 bases and J 3 bases, leaving 14 bases between the germline ends. The CDR3 is 14 residues long. CDR3: CASSVQGFGYEQYF. The CDR3 DNA reads TGTGCCAGCAGCGTTCAGGGTTTTGGCTACGAGCAGTACTTC.

The chain carries TRBV4-2 and TRBJ2-2; tentative D call: TRBD1 (5 bases). The CDR3 extends over 13 amino acids. V was trimmed by 0 bases and J by 12 bases, leaving 11 bases between them. Per germline, CDR1 LGHNA and CDR2 YNFKEQ. The CDR3 nucleotides are TGTGCCAGCAGCCAAGATGTCAGGGCCCAGCTGTTTTTT. Encoded protein: CASSQDVRAQLFF.

The chain combines TRBV11-2 with TRBJ1-5; no clear D. This CDR3 has 13 amino acids. V was cut by 0 bases and J by 6 bases, with 6 bases left in between. Germline V gene sequence: CDR1 SGHAT, CDR2 FQNNGV. The CDR3 sequence: CASSLDRGQPQHF. Here the CDR3 DNA reads TGTGCCAGCAGCTTAGATCGCGGTCAGCCCCAGCATTTT.

The gene calls are TRBV6-5 and TRBJ1-1; D gene unclear. Germline CDR1 MNHEY, CDR2 SVGAGI. V was trimmed by 4 bases and J by 1 base, leaving 10 bases between them. The CDR3 length is 14 residues. CDR3 region: CASSFPGANTEAFF. The DNA for the CDR3 is TGTGCCAGCAGTTTTCCGGGAGCGAACACTGAAGCTTTCTTT.

This clone was observed once. The rearrangement joins TRBV2 to TRBJ2-7, with D maybe TRBD1 (6 bases). Germline assignment: CDR1 SNHLY and CDR2 FYNNEI. The CDR3 runs 14 residues. Trimming removed 6 bases from V and 6 bases from J, with 18 bases in between. The CDR3 spells CASSFPGHPTEQYF. CDR3 DNA sequence: TGTGCCAGCAGCTTTCCGGGACACCCAACCGAGCAGTACTTC.

This sequence joins TRBV7-2 and TRBJ2-3; the match to TRBD1 covers 7 bases. Looked up from germline, CDR1 is SGHTA and CDR2 is FQGNSA. The V gene end was trimmed by 3 bases and the J gene end by 5 bases; junction bases not matched to a gene: 2. The length of the CDR3 is 13 residues. The CDR3 region has the DNA TGTGCCAGCAGCTTCGCAGGGGGAGATACGCAGTATTTT. This translates into CASSFAGGDTQYF.

The chain joins TRBV20-1 to TRBJ1-5, with D uncertain. The CDR3 sequence is 14 residues long. Trimming cost V 3 bases and J 0 bases, with 9 bases left between them. Germline CDR1 and CDR2: DFQATT and SNEGSKA (reference sequence). In DNA, the CDR3 is TGCAGTGCTAGTGCAGGTCATAGCAATCAGCCCCAGCATTTT. Translation: CSASAGHSNQPQHF.

The chain is built from TRBV4-1 and TRBJ1-1; weak D call: TRBD1 (5 bases). The CDR3 runs to 15 residues. CDR1 is MGHRA, CDR2 YSYEKL, per germline. V lost 5 bases, J lost 0 bases, and 13 bases lay in between. The CDR3 spells CASSGTWQLNTEAFF. The CDR3 bases are TGCGCCAGCAGCGGGACTTGGCAGCTGAACACTGAAGCTTTCTTT.

The V call is TRBV5-1, the J call TRBJ2-7, with 9 bases aligning to TRBD1. Trimming removed 3 bases from V and 3 bases from J; junction bases left unmatched: 7. Germline assignment: CDR1 SGHRS and CDR2 YFSETQ. There are 15 residues in the CDR3. Here the CDR3 reads CASSYLPGQGYEQYF. The DNA for the CDR3 is TGCGCCAGCAGCTACCTTCCGGGACAGGGCTACGAGCAGTACTTC.

The chain combines TRBV7-9 with TRBJ1-5; 10 bases map to TRBD1. Germline V gene data show CDR1 as SEHNR and CDR2 as FQNEAQ (reference sequence). Trimming cost V 1 base and J 8 bases; bases outside gene matches: 8. This CDR3 region has 16 residues. The CDR3 reads CASSLGRGQGFEPQHF. The CDR3 nucleotides are TGTGCCAGCAGCTTAGGTAGGGGACAGGGGTTTGAGCCCCAGCATTTT.

J is TRBJ1-1 and V is TRBV2; D remains unclear. From germline, CDR1 is SNHLY and CDR2 FYNNEI. The CDR3 has 14 amino acids. Trimming left V 7 bases short and J 0 bases short, with 12 bases between. DNA of the CDR3: TGTGCCAGCACCCGCCGAACGGTGAACACTGAAGCTTTCTTT. It codes for CASTRRTVNTEAFF.

The chain joins TRBV14 to TRBJ1-3; D might be TRBD1 (5 bases). The germline V gene encodes CDR1 SGHDN and CDR2 FVKESK. The ends were cut back, 4 bases at V and 0 bases at J, with 13 bases in the middle. The CDR3 consists of 16 residues. The CDR3 coding sequence is TGTGCCAGCAGCCGCAGACAGAGAAGCTCTGGAAACACCATATATTTT. Amino acids: CASSRRQRSSGNTIYF.

The CDR3 spells CASSMWGGGQETQYF. Here the CDR3 DNA reads TGTGCCAGTAGTATGTGGGGGGGCGGGCAAGAGACCCAGTACTTC. The rearrangement joins TRBV19 to TRBJ2-5; maybe TRBD2 (7 bases). CDR1 and CDR2 from the germline V gene are LNHDA and SQIVND (reference sequence). The CDR3 has 15 amino acids. V was shortened by 3 bases and J by 2 bases, with 13 bases between the two germline ends.

This chain joins TRBV6-6 and TRBJ2-7; the match to TRBD1 covers 8 bases. The CDR3 is made up of 14 amino acids. J gave up 6 bases and V 7 bases, and 11 bases lay outside the gene matches. Germline V gives CDR1 MNHNY, CDR2 SVGAGI (reference sequence). CDR3 region: CASTEQGVGGEQYF. For the CDR3, the DNA is TGTGCCAGCACCGAACAGGGGGTGGGAGGCGAGCAGTACTTC.

The chain has TRBV9 and TRBJ1-2; perhaps TRBD1 as D (6 bases). Trimming removed 3 bases at V and 8 bases at J, with 20 bases between. Germline-derived CDR1 and CDR2 are SGDLS and YYNGEE. The CDR3 has 15 amino acids. CDR3 amino acids: CASSGGQPGFGGYTF. The CDR3 nucleotides are TGTGCCAGCAGCGGAGGACAGCCAGGATTTGGCGGCTACACCTTC.

The chain links TRBV5-6 to TRBJ2-1, with TRBD2 identical over 7 bases. Germline V gives CDR1 SGHDT, CDR2 YYEEEE. Trimming removed 4 bases from V and 12 bases from J; junction bases left unmatched: 7. This CDR3 region has 12 residues. CDR3 loop: CASSTGTTRQFF. The CDR3 nucleotides read TGTGCCAGCAGCACCGGGACTACGAGGCAGTTCTTC.

The chain couples TRBV6-4 to TRBJ2-3, with 10 bases fitting TRBD2. Germline lookup yields CDR1 MRHNA and CDR2 SNTAGT. V was clipped by 5 bases and J by 2 bases; unmatched bases: 4. The CDR3 is made up of 15 amino acids. This CDR3 reads CASSLAGAATDTQYF. The CDR3 DNA is TGTGCCAGCAGTCTAGCGGGAGCGGCCACAGATACGCAGTATTTT.

By sample fraction, this clone is medium-sized. The chain combines TRBV2 with TRBJ1-1, with D possibly TRBD1 on 5 matching bases. V lost 4 bases to trimming and J lost 1 base, with 13 bases between them. The CDR3 sequence is 15 residues long. Germline V gene data show CDR1 as SNHLY and CDR2 as FYNNEI. CDR3 loop: CASSAYRQQNTEAFF. The CDR3 DNA is TGTGCCAGCAGTGCCTATCGACAGCAGAACACTGAAGCTTTCTTT. Full variable domain (rest looked up from reference TRBV2 and TRBJ1-1): EPEVTQTPSHQVTQMGQEVILRCVPISNHLYFYWYRQILGQKVEFLVSFYNNEISEKSEIFDDQFSVERPDGSNFTLKIRSTKLEDSAMYFCASSAYRQQNTEAFFGQGTRLTVV.